These T cell receptor beta chains were read from a single sample in a study of control samples from healthy donors and cancer patients. TCRdb's table, derived via immunoSEQ multiplex PCR, lists solely in-frame clones and lacks some. The sample includes 96,000 or so clones, just over 90% of them seen just once. Specimen: blood. The receptors stem from a man aged 18 to 30 in good health. Each CDR3 is given with its conserved first and last residue.

j_gene: TRBJ2-7
v_gene: TRBV4-2
CDR3aa: CASSHEPGTSGTWTYEQYF

j_gene: TRBJ1-1
v_gene: TRBV6-2/TRBV6-3
CDR3aa: CASSTVGTEAFF

j_gene: TRBJ1-4
v_gene: TRBV19
CDR3aa: CASGEYRGNEKLFF

j_gene: TRBJ2-7
v_gene: TRBV29-1
CDR3aa: CSVQGQGSSYEQYF

j_gene: TRBJ1-2
v_gene: TRBV29-1
CDR3aa: CSSQTGTSVYGYTF

j_gene: TRBJ2-2
v_gene: TRBV11-2
CDR3aa: CATWWGGELFF

j_gene: TRBJ1-3
v_gene: TRBV18
CDR3aa: CASSPRTGELSGNTIYF

j_gene: TRBJ2-1
v_gene: TRBV20-1
CDR3aa: CSASRDPEHNEQFF

j_gene: TRBJ1-1
v_gene: TRBV15
CDR3aa: CATSRGFGGRWTEAFF

j_gene: TRBJ1-5
v_gene: TRBV18
CDR3aa: CASSPGQRSQPQHF

j_gene: TRBJ2-7
v_gene: TRBV3-1/TRBV3-2
CDR3aa: CASSSRQEASREQYF

j_gene: TRBJ2-7
v_gene: TRBV6-7
CDR3aa: CRGYEQYF

j_gene: TRBJ1-2
v_gene: TRBV7-9
CDR3aa: CASSLAWRTAGYGYTF

j_gene: TRBJ2-7
v_gene: TRBV5-4
CDR3aa: CASSAGQFDEQYF

j_gene: TRBJ2-7
v_gene: TRBV2
CDR3aa: CASSRGEIAYEQYF

j_gene: TRBJ1-1
v_gene: TRBV29-1
CDR3aa: CSVEGRNTEAFF

j_gene: TRBJ1-1
v_gene: TRBV11-3
CDR3aa: CASSLVWPGANTEAFF

j_gene: TRBJ1-1
v_gene: TRBV6-5
CDR3aa: CASSYSGREAFF

j_gene: TRBJ1-2
v_gene: TRBV15
CDR3aa: CATSGGVQGLNNYGYTF

j_gene: TRBJ1-1
v_gene: TRBV11-2
CDR3aa: CASSIIQGVEAFF

j_gene: TRBJ2-2
v_gene: TRBV11-2
CDR3aa: CASSLRTGLNTGELFF

j_gene: TRBJ2-3
v_gene: TRBV4-1
CDR3aa: CASSHGGTGPDTQYF

j_gene: TRBJ1-6
v_gene: TRBV6-5
CDR3aa: CASSYSKGGRGSPLHF

j_gene: TRBJ1-1
v_gene: TRBV19
CDR3aa: CASSILGGWDRGPNTEAFF

j_gene: TRBJ1-2
v_gene: TRBV19
CDR3aa: CASSIDAQAGYTF